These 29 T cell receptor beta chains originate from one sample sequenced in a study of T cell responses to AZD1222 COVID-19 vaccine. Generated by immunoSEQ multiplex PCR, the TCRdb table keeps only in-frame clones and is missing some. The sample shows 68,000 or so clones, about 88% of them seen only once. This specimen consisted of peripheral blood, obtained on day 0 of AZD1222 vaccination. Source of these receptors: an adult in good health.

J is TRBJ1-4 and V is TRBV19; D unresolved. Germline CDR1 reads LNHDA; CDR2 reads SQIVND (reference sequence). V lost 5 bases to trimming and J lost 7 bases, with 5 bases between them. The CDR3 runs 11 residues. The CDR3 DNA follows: TGTGCCAGTAGTTCGGGTGAAAAACTGTTTTTT. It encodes CASSSGEKLFF.

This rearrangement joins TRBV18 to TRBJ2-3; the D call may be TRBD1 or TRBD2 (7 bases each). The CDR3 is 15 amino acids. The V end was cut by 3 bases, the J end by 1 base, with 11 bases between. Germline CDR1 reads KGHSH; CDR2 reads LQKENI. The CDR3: CASSPGRGRTDTQYF. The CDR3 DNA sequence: TGTGCCAGCTCACCGGGGAGGGGGCGCACAGATACGCAGTATTTT.

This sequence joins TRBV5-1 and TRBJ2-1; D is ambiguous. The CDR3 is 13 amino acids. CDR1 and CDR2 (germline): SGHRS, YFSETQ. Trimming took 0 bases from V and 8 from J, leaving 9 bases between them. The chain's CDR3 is CASSLAGRDEQFF. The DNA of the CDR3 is TGCGCCAGCAGCTTGGCAGGTCGCGATGAGCAGTTCTTC.

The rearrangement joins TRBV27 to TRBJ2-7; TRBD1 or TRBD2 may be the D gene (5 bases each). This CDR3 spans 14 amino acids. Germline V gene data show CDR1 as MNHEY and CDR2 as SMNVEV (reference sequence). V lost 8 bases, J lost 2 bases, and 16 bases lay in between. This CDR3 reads CASGRPRGPYEQYF. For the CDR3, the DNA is TGTGCCAGCGGTCGACCGAGGGGCCCCTACGAGCAGTACTTC.

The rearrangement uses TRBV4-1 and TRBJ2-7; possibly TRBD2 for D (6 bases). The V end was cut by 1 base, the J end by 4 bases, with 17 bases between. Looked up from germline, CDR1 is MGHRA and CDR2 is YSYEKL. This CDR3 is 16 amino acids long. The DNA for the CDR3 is TGCGCCAGCAGCCAAGTTGCGGGGCTAGTTGGTTACGAGCAGTACTTC. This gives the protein CASSQVAGLVGYEQYF.

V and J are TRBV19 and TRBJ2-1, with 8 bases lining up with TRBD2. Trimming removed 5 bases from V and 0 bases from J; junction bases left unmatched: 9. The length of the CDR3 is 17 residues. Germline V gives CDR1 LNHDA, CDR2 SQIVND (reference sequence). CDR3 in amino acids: CASSDPGGLSSYNEQFF. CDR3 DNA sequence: TGTGCCAGTAGTGACCCGGGGGGGCTCAGCTCCTACAATGAGCAGTTCTTC.

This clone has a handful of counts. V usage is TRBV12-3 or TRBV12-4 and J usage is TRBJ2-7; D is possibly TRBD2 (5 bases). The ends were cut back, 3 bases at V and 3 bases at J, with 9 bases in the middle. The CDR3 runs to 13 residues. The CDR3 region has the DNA TGTGCCAGCAGTTTTTCACTAGGCTACGAGCAGTACTTC. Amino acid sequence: CASSFSLGYEQYF.

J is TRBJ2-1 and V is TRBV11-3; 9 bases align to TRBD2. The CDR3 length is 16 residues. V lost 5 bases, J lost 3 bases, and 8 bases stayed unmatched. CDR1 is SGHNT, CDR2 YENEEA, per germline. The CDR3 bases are TGTGCCAGCAGCCTCCAGACTAGCGGCGACTACAATGAGCAGTTCTTC. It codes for CASSLQTSGDYNEQFF.

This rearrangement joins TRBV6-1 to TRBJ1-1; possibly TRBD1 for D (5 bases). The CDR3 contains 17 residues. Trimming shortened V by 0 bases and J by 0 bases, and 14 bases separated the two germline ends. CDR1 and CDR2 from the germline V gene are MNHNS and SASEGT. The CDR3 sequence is CASSEALRTTMNTEAFF. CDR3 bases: TGTGCCAGCAGTGAAGCGCTTCGGACAACCATGAACACTGAAGCTTTCTTT.

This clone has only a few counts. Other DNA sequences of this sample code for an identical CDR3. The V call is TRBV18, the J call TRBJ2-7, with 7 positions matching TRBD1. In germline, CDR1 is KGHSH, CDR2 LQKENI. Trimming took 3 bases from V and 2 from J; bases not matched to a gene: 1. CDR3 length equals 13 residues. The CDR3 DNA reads TGTGCCAGCTCACCCGGGACAGCCTACGAGCAGTACTTC. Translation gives CASSPGTAYEQYF.

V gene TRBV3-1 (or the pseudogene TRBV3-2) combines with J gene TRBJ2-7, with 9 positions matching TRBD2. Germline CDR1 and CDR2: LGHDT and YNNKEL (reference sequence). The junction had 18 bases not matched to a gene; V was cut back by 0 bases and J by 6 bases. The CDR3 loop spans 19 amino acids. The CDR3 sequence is CASSQEGLAGVRGAVEQYF. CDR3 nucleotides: TGTGCCAGCAGCCAAGAGGGGTTAGCGGGAGTGAGGGGGGCCGTCGAGCAGTACTTC.

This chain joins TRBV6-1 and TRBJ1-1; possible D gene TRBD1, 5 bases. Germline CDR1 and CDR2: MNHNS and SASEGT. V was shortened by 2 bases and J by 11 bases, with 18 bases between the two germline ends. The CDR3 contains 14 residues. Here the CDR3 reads CASSESGAGGRAFF. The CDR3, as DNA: TGTGCCAGCAGTGAATCCGGGGCTGGGGGTCGTGCTTTCTTT.

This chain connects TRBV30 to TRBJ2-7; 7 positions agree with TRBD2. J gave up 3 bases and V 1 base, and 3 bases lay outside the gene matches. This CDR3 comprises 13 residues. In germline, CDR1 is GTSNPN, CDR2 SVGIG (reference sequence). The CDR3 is CAWSGGGSYEQYF. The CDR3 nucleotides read TGTGCCTGGAGTGGGGGGGGAAGCTACGAGCAGTACTTC.

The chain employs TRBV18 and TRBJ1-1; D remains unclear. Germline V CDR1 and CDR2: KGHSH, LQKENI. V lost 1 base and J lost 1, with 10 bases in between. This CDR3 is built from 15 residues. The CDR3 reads CASSPLGKGNTEAFF. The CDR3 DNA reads TGTGCCAGCTCACCACTTGGAAAAGGGAACACTGAAGCTTTCTTT.

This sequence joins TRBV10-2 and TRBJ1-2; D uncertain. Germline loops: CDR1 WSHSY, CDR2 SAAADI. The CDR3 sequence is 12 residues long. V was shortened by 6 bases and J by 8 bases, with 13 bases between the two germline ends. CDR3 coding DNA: TGCGCCAGCAGCCCGGGCCCCTTCGGCTACACCTTC. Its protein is CASSPGPFGYTF.

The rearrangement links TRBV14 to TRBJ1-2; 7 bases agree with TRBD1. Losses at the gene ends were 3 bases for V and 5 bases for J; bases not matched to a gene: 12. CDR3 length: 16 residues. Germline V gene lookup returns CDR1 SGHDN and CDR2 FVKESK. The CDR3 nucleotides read TGTGCCAGCAGCCACCTAAGGGGGCGAGCCCCATATGGCTACACCTTC. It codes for CASSHLRGRAPYGYTF.

The CDR3 DNA follows: TGCGCCAGCAGCTTAGGACAGGGAGGGGACCAAGAGACCCAGTACTTC. As protein: CASSLGQGGDQETQYF. V usage is TRBV5-1 and J usage is TRBJ2-5; tentative D call: TRBD1 (8 bases). CDR3 length: 16 amino acids. The germline CDR1 and CDR2 sequences are SGHRS and YFSETQ. V dropped 2 bases and J dropped 0 bases, with 14 bases sitting between them.

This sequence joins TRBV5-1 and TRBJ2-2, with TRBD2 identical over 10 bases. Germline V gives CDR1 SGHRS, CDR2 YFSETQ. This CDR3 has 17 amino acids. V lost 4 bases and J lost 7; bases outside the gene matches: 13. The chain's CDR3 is CASSIQPSGSAGGELFF. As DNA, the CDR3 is TGCGCCAGCAGCATCCAACCTAGCGGGAGTGCGGGCGGGGAGCTGTTTTTT.

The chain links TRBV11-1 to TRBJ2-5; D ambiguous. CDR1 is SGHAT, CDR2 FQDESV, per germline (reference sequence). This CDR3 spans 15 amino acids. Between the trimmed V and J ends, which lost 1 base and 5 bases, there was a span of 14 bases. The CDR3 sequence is CASSLDASLGETQYF. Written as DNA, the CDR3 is TGTGCCAGCAGCTTAGATGCCTCCTTGGGCGAGACCCAGTACTTC.

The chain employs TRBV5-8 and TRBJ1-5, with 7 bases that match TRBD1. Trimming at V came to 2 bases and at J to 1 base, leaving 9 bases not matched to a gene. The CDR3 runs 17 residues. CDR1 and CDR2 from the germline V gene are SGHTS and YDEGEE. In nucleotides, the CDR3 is TGTGCCAGCAGCTTCCAGACAGGGATGCCCAGCAATCAGCCCCAGCATTTT. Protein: CASSFQTGMPSNQPQHF.

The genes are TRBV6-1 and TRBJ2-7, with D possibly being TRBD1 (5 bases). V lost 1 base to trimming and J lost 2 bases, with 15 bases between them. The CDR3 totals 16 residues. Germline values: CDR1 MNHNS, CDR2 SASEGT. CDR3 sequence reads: CASSEGWGPLTYEQYF. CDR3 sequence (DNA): TGTGCCAGCAGTGAAGGGTGGGGCCCCCTTACCTACGAGCAGTACTTC.

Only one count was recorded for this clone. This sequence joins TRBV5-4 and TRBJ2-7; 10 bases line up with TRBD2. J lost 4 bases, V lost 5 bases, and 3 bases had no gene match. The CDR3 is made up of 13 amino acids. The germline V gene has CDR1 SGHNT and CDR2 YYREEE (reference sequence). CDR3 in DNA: TGTGCCAGCAGTCAGACTAGCGGGTACGAGCAGTACTTC. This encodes CASSQTSGYEQYF.

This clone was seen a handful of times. The CDR3 protein is CASSQLLAGEGNEQFF. CDR3 DNA sequence: TGCGCCAGCAGCCAACTACTAGCGGGAGAGGGCAATGAGCAGTTCTTC. The rearrangement links TRBV4-3 to TRBJ2-1; 11 bases are a match to TRBD2. The V and J ends lost 2 bases and 6 bases, in that order; junction bases with no gene match: 6. CDR1 LGHNA and CDR2 YSLEER come from the germline V gene. The CDR3 loop spans 16 amino acids.

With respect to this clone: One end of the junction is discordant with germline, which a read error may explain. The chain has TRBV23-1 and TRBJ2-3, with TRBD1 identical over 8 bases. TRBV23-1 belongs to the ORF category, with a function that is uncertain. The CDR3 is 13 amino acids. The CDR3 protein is CASSQSGQAGRDF. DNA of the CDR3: TGCGCCAGCAGTCAATCGGGACAGGCGGGTCGAGATTTT.

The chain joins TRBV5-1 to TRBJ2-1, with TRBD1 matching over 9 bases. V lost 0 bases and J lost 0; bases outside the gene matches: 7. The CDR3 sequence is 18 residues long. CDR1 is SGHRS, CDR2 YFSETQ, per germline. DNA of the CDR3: TGCGCCAGCAGCTTGGGGTGGACAGGGGCGAACTCCTACAATGAGCAGTTCTTC. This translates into CASSLGWTGANSYNEQFF.

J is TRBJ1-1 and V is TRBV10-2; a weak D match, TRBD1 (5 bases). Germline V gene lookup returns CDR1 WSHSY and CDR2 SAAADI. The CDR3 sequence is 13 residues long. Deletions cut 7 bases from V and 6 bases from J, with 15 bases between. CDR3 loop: CASKEGVISEAFF. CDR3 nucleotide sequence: TGCGCCAGCAAGGAAGGGGTAATCTCTGAAGCTTTCTTT.

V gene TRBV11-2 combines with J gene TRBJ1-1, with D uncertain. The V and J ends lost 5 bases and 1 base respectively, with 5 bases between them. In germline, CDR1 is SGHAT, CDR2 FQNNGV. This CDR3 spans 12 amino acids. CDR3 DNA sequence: TGTGCCAGCAGCCCTGAGAACACTGAAGCTTTCTTT. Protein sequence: CASSPENTEAFF.

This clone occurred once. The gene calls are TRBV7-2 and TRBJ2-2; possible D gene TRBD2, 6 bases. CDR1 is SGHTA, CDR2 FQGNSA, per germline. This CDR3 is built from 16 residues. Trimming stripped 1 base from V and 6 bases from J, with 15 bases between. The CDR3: CASSLVRAGGAGELFF. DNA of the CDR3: TGTGCCAGCAGCTTAGTTAGGGCAGGAGGGGCCGGGGAGCTGTTTTTT.

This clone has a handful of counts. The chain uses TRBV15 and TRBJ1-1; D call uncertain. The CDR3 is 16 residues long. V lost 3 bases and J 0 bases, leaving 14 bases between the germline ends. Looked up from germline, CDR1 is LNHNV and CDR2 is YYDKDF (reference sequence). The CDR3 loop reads CATSRGGDGMNTEAFF. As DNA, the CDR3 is TGTGCCACCAGCAGGGGAGGAGATGGGATGAACACTGAAGCTTTCTTT.